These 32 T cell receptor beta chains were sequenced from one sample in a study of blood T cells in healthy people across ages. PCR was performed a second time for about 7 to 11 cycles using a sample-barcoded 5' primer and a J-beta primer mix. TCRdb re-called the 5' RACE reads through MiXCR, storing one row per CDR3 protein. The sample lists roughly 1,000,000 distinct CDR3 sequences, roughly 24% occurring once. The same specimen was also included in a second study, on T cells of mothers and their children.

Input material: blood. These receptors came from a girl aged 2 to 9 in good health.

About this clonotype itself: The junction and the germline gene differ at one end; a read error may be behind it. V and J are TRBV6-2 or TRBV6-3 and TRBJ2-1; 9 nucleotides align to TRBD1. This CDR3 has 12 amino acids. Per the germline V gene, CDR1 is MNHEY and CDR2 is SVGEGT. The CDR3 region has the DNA TGTGCCAGCAGCGGGACAGGGCTCTTTAAGTACTTC. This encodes CASSGTGLFKYF.

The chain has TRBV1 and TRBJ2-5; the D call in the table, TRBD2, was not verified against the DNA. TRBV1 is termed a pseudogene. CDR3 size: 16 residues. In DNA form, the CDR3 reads TGCCCCAGCAGCCGGTCTAGCGGGGTGATACAAGAGACCCAGTACTTC. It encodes CPSSRSSGVIQETQYF.

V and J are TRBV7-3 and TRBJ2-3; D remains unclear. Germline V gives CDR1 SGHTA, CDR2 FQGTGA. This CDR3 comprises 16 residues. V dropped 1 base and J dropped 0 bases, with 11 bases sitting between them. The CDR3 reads CASSLIPSASTDTQYF. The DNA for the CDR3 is TGTGCCAGCAGCTTAATTCCCTCAGCGAGCACAGATACGCAGTATTTT.

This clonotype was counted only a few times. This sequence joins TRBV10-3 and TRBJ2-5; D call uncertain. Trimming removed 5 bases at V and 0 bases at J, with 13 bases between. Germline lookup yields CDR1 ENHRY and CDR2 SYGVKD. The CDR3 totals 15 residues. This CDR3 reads CAISSDEKYQETQYF. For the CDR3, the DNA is TGTGCCATCAGTAGTGACGAGAAGTACCAAGAGACCCAGTACTTC.

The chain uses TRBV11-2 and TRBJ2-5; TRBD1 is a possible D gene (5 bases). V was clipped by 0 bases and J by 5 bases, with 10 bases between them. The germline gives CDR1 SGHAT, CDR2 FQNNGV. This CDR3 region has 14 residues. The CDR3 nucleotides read TGTGCCAGCAGCTTAGACAGGGCTGCGGAGACCCAGTACTTC. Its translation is CASSLDRAAETQYF.

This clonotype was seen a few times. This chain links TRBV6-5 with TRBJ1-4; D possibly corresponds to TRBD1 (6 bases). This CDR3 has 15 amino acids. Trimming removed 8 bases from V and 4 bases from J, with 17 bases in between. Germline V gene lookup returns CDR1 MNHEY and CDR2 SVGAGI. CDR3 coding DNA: TGTGCCAGCTCTCTTGTCAGGGGAATTAATGAAAAACTGTTTTTT. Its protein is CASSLVRGINEKLFF.

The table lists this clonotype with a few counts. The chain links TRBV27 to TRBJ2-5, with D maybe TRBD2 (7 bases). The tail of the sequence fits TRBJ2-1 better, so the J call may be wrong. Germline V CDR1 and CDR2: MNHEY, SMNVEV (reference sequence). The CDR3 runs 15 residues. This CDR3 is CASRGVGGGLDEQFF. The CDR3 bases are TGTGCCAGCAGGGGGGTAGGGGGAGGGCTCGATGAGCAGTTCTTC.

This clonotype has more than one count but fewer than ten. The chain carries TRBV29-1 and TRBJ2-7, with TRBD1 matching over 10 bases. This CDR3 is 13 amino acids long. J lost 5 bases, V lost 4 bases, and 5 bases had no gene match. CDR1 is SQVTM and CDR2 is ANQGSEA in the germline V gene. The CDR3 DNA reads TGCAGCGTTGCGAGGACAGGGGGGGACGAGCAGTACTTC. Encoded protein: CSVARTGGDEQYF.

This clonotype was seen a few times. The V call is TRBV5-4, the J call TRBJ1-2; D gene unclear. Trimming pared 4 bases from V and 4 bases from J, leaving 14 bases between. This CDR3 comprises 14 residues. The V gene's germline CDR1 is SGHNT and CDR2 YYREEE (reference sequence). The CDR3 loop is CASSPRTDRYGYTF. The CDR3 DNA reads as TGTGCCAGCAGCCCCCGGACGGACCGCTATGGCTACACCTTC.

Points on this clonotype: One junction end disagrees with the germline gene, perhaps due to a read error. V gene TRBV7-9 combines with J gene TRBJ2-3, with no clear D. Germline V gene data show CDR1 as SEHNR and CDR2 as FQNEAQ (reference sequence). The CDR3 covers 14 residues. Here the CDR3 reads CVSSLDGGTDTQYF. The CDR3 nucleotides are TGTGTCAGCAGCTTGGACGGCGGCACAGATACGCAGTATTTT.

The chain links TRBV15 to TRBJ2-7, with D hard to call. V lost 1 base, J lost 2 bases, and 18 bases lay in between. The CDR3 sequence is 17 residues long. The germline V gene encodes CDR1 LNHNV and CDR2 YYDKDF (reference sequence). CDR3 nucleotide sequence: TGTGCCACCAGCAGAGTAAGGCAAGAAGGGCCGGCCTACGAGCAGTACTTC. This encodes CATSRVRQEGPAYEQYF.

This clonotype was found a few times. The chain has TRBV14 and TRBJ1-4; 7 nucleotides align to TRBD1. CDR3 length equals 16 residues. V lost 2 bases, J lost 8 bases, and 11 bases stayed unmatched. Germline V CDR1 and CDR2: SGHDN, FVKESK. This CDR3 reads CASSQFLRQGEEKLFF. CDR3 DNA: TGTGCCAGCAGCCAATTTTTACGACAGGGAGAAGAAAAACTGTTTTTT.

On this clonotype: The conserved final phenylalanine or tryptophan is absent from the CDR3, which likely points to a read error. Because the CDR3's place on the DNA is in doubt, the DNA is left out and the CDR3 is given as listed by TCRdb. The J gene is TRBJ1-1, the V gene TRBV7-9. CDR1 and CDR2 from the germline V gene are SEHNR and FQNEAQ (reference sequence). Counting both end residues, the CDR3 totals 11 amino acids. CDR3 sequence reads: CASSLGIWSFS.

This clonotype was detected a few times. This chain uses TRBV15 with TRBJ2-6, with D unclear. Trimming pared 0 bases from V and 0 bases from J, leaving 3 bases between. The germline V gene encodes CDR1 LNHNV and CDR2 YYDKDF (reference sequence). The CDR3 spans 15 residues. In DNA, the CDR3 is TGTGCCACCAGCAGAGAAGGCTCTGGGGCCAACGTCCTGACTTTC. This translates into CATSREGSGANVLTF. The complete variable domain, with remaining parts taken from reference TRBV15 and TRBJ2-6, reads DAMVIQNPRYQVTQFGKPVTLSCSQTLNHNVMYWYQQKSSQAPKLLFHYYDKDFNNEADTPDNFQSRRPNTSFCFLDIRSPGLGDTAMYLCATSREGSGANVLTFGAGSRLTVL.

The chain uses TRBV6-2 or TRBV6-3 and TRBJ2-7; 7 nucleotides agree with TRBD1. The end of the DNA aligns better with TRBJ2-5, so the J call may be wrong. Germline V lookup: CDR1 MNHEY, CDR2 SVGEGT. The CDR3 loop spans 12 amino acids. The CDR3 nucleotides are TGTGCCAGCAGCCGGGACAGACAGACCCAGTACTTC. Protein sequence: CASSRDRQTQYF.

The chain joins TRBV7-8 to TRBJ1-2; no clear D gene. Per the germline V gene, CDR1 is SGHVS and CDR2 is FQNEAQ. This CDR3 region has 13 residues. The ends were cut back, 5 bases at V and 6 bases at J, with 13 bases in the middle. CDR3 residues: CASSRRMGDGYTF. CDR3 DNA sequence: TGTGCCAGCAGCCGCCGCATGGGTGATGGCTACACCTTC.

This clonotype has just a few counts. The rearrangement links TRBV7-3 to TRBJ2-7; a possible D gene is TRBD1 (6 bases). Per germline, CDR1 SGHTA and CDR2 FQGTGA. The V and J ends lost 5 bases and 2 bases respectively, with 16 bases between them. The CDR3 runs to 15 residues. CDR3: CASSPTPGTTYEQYF. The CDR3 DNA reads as TGTGCCAGCAGCCCTACCCCCGGGACAACCTACGAGCAGTACTTC.

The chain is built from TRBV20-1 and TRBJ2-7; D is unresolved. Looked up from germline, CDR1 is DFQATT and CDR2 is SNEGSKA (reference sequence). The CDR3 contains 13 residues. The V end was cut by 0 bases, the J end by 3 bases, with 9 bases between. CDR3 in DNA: TGCAGTGCTAGAGACCAGGCTAACTACGAGCAGTACTTC. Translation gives CSARDQANYEQYF.

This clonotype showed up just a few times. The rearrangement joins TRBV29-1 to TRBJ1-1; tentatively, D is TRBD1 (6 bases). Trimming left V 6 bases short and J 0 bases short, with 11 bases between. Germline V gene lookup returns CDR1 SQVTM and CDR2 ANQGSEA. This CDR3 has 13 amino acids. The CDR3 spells CSVTGSMNTEAFF. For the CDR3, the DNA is TGCAGCGTCACAGGGTCTATGAACACTGAAGCTTTCTTT. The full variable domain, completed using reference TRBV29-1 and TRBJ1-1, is SAVISQKPSRDICQRGTSLTIQCQVDSQVTMMFWYRQQPGQSLTLIATANQGSEATYESGFVIDKFPISRPNLTFSTLTVSNMSPEDSSIYLCSVTGSMNTEAFFGQGTRLTVV.

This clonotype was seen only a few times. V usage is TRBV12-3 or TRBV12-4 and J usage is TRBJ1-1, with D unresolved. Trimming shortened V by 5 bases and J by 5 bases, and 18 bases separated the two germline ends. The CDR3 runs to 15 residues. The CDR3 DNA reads TGTGCCAGCAGTAACTCTTCATGGGGTACAACTGAAGCTTTCTTT. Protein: CASSNSSWGTTEAFF.

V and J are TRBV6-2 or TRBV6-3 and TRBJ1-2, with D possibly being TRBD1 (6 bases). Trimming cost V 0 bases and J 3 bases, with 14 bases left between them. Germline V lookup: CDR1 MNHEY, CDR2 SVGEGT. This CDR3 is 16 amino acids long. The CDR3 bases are TGTGCCAGCAGTTACTCGACGGTGAGGACAGACTATGGCTACACCTTC. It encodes CASSYSTVRTDYGYTF.

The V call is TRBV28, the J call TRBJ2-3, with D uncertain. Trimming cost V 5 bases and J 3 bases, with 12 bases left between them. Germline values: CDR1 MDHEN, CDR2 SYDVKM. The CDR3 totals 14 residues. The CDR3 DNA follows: TGTGCCAGCAGTCTACTCGCGGAAACAGATACGCAGTATTTT. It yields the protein CASSLLAETDTQYF.

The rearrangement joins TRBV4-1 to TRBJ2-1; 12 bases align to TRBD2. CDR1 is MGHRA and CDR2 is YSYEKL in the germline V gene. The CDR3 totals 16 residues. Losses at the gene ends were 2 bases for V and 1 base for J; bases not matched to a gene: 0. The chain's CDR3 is CASSQTSGRSYNEQFF. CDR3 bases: TGCGCCAGCAGCCAAACTAGCGGGAGGTCCTACAATGAGCAGTTCTTC.

The CDR3 spells CASSPRDRVFKDTQYF. The CDR3 coding sequence is TGTGCCAGCAGCCCCCGGGACAGGGTGTTCAAGGATACGCAGTATTTT. The chain uses TRBV12-3 or TRBV12-4 and TRBJ2-3, with TRBD1 matching over 9 bases. V was clipped by 6 bases and J by 6 bases; unmatched bases: 13. The CDR3 has 16 amino acids.

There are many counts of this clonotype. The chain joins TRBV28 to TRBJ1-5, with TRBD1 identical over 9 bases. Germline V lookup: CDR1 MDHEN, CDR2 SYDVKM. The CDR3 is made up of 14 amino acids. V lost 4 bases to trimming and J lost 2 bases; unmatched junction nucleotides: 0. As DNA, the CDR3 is TGTGCCAGCAGTTGGACAGGGGGCAATCAGCCCCAGCATTTT. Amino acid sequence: CASSWTGGNQPQHF.

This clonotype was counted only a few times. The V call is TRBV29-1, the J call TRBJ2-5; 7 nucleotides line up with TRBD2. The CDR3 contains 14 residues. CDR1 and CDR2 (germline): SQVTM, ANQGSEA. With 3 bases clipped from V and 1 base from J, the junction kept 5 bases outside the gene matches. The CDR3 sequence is CSVDPTGGQETQYF. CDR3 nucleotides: TGCAGCGTTGACCCGACGGGAGGCCAAGAGACCCAGTACTTC.

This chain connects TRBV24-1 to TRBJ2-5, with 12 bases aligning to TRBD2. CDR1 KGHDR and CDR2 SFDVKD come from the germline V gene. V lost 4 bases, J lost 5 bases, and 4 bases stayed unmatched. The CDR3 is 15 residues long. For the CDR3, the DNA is TGTGCCACCAGTGACAGACTAGCGGGGGCGGAGACCCAGTACTTC. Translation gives CATSDRLAGAETQYF.

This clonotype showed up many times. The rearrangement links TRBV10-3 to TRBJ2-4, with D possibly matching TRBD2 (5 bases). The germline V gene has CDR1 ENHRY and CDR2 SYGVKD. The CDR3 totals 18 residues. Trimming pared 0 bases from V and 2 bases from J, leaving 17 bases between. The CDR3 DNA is TGTGCCATCAGTGAGTCCCATACGGCCGGAGGCTCCAAAAACATTCAGTACTTC. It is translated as CAISESHTAGGSKNIQYF.

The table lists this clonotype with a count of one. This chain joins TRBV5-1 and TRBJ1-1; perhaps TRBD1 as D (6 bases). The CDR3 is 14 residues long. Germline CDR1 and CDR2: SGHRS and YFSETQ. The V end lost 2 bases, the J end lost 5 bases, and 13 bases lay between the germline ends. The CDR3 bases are TGCGCCAGCAGCTTACAGGGTCAAGGTACTGAAGCTTTCTTT. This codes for CASSLQGQGTEAFF.

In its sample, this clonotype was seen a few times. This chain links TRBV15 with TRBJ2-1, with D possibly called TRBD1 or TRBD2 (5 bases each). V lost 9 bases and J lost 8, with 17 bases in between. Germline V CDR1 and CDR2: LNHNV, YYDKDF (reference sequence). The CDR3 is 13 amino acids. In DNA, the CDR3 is TGTGCCACATCGGGACCCAGGGCGGATGAGCAGTTCTTC. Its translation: CATSGPRADEQFF. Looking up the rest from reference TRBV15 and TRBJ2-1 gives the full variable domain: DAMVIQNPRYQVTQFGKPVTLSCSQTLNHNVMYWYQQKSSQAPKLLFHYYDKDFNNEADTPDNFQSRRPNTSFCFLDIRSPGLGDTAMYLCATSGPRADEQFFGPGTRLTVL.

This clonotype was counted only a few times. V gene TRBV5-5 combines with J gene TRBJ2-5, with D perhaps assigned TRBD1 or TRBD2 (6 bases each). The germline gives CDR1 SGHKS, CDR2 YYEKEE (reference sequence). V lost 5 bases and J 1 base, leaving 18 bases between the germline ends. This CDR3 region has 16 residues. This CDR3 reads CASSRAARGAQETQYF. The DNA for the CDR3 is TGTGCCAGCAGTCGGGCCGCGAGGGGGGCCCAAGAGACCCAGTACTTC.

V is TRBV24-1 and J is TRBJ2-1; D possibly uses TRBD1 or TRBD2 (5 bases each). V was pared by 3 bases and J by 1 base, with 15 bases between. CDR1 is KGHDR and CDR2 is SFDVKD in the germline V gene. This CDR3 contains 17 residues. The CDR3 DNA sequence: TGTGCCACCAGTGATCCGGGACCGAATGATTCCTACAATGAGCAGTTCTTC. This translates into CATSDPGPNDSYNEQFF.